Each of the 18 T cell receptor beta chains below was sequenced from the same sample in a study of blood T cell repertoires in COVID-19. TCRdb's copy holds only in-frame clones and misses some; the assay was immunoSEQ multiplex PCR. The sample has about 98,000 clones; around 86% are singletons. The specimen sequenced was peripheral blood. Source of these receptors: a man aged 45-65 years with acute or convalescent COVID-19.

The chain couples TRBV2 to TRBJ2-3; 10 bases agree with TRBD2. CDR3 length equals 14 residues. Germline-derived CDR1 and CDR2 are SNHLY and FYNNEI. Trimming took 6 bases from V and 3 from J; bases not matched to a gene: 3. The CDR3 is CASRRAGGTDTQYF. As DNA, the CDR3 is TGTGCCAGCAGGAGAGCGGGAGGGACAGATACGCAGTATTTT.

The genes are TRBV12-3 or TRBV12-4 and TRBJ2-3; 7 nucleotides align to TRBD2. With V trimmed by 7 bases and J by 8 bases, 9 bases remained unmatched. The CDR3 consists of 13 residues. The CDR3 sequence: CASTPLGTTTQYF. The CDR3 DNA sequence: TGTGCCAGCACCCCCCTCGGGACTACTACGCAGTATTTT.

This chain connects TRBV12-5 to TRBJ2-7; the match to TRBD1 covers 7 bases. There are 16 residues in the CDR3. Looked up from germline, CDR1 is LGHNT and CDR2 is FRNRAP. V dropped 6 bases and J dropped 5; count of bases not matched to a gene: 16. The chain's CDR3 is CASGRRQGSLLNEQYF. CDR3 sequence (DNA): TGTGCTAGTGGGCGTCGACAGGGTTCCTTGCTCAACGAGCAGTACTTC.

The chain links TRBV13 to TRBJ2-7; perhaps TRBD1 as D (5 bases). This CDR3 contains 15 residues. Per germline, CDR1 PRHDT and CDR2 FYEKMQ (reference sequence). V was trimmed by 4 bases and J by 2 bases, leaving 15 bases between them. The CDR3 nucleotides are TGTGCCAGCAGCTCGCCGACAGCTCCTACCTACGAGCAGTACTTC. It encodes CASSSPTAPTYEQYF.

This sequence joins TRBV6-5 and TRBJ1-3; no clear D. Germline V gives CDR1 MNHEY, CDR2 SVGAGI. This CDR3 has 15 residues. Trimming pared 6 bases from V and 3 bases from J, leaving 15 bases between. The CDR3: CASSSGRVRGNTIYF. The CDR3 DNA reads TGTGCCAGCAGCTCTGGCCGGGTTCGTGGAAACACCATATATTTT.

The chain joins TRBV10-3 to TRBJ1-1; D is ambiguous. Per the germline V gene, CDR1 is ENHRY and CDR2 is SYGVKD. CDR3 length: 14 residues. V was pared by 3 bases and J by 0 bases, with 8 bases between. Written as DNA, the CDR3 is TGTGCCATCAGTGAAACAGAGATGAACACTGAAGCTTTCTTT. This sequence encodes CAISETEMNTEAFF.

The chain recombines TRBV5-1 with TRBJ1-1, with a tentative D call TRBD1 (6 bases). This CDR3 has 19 residues. From germline, CDR1 is SGHRS and CDR2 YFSETQ. Trimming shortened V by 2 bases and J by 2 bases, and 25 bases separated the two germline ends. In nucleotides, the CDR3 is TGCGCCAGCAGCTTTATGGCATGGGGGACACCAGGAGGAAACACTGAAGCTTTCTTT. This codes for CASSFMAWGTPGGNTEAFF.

The chain uses TRBV24-1 and TRBJ2-3, with 12 bases lining up with TRBD2. The germline CDR1 and CDR2 sequences are KGHDR and SFDVKD. V lost 3 bases to trimming and J lost 12 bases; unmatched junction nucleotides: 15. This CDR3 is built from 17 residues. The CDR3 sequence: CATSDGLAGPLPPVQYF. The CDR3 region has the DNA TGTGCCACCAGTGATGGACTAGCGGGACCCTTGCCTCCGGTACAGTATTTT.

This clone was seen only once. The chain is built from TRBV5-1 and TRBJ2-4, with TRBD1 identical over 9 bases. This CDR3 contains 16 residues. V shed 3 bases, J shed 9 bases, and the junction held 13 bases outside the gene matches. Germline CDR1 is SGHRS and CDR2 is YFSETQ. CDR3 residues: CASSSDPGTGFSIQYF. The CDR3 DNA reads TGCGCCAGCAGCTCCGATCCCGGGACAGGGTTCAGCATTCAGTACTTC.

This chain connects TRBV6-4 to TRBJ2-7, with D perhaps matching TRBD2 (6 bases). The length of the CDR3 is 15 residues. Trimming removed 4 bases from V and 2 bases from J, with 15 bases in between. Germline V lookup: CDR1 MRHNA, CDR2 SNTAGT. The CDR3 nucleotides are TGTGCCAGCAGTGTCGACCGGGAGAAGGCCTACGAGCAGTACTTC. Protein: CASSVDREKAYEQYF.

The chain uses TRBV6-5 and TRBJ1-1, with 7 bases identical to TRBD1. V dropped 6 bases and J dropped 6; count of bases not matched to a gene: 10. The V gene's germline CDR1 is MNHEY and CDR2 SVGAGI. This CDR3 has 14 amino acids. The CDR3 DNA reads as TGTGCCAGCAGCGGCGACAGGGCCCGGGCTGAAGCTTTCTTT. Encoded protein: CASSGDRARAEAFF.

CDR3 amino acids: CASRRGTGEKLFF. In nucleotides, the CDR3 is TGTGCCAGCAGGAGGGGGACGGGTGAAAAACTGTTTTTT. V usage is TRBV6-5 and J usage is TRBJ1-4; TRBD1 might be the D (6 bases). The V and J ends lost 6 bases and 7 bases respectively, with 12 bases between them. The V gene's germline CDR1 is MNHEY and CDR2 SVGAGI. This CDR3 has 13 residues.

V and J are TRBV6-5 and TRBJ2-5; 10 nucleotides agree with TRBD1. The CDR3 runs 14 residues. With V trimmed by 8 bases and J by 5 bases, 8 bases remained unmatched. Germline CDR1 reads MNHEY; CDR2 reads SVGAGI. Here the CDR3 DNA reads TGTGCCAGCCGCTCGGGACAGGGGCAGGAGACCCAGTACTTC. Translated, it gives CASRSGQGQETQYF.

The chain combines TRBV5-6 with TRBJ2-2, with D possibly matching TRBD2 (5 bases). The CDR3 runs to 14 residues. Per germline, CDR1 SGHDT and CDR2 YYEEEE. The V gene lost 2 bases and the J gene lost 4 bases, with 9 bases spanning the gap. CDR3 nucleotide sequence: TGTGCCAGCAGCTTTCGAGGGCCCACCGGGGAGCTGTTTTTT. Residues: CASSFRGPTGELFF.

The rearrangement uses TRBV2 and TRBJ2-3, with D possibly TRBD2 on 6 matching bases. The CDR3 spans 14 residues. V was pared by 9 bases and J by 0 bases, with 13 bases between. Germline CDR1 is SNHLY and CDR2 is FYNNEI. The CDR3 spells CASFPGDSTDTQYF. For the CDR3, the DNA is TGTGCCAGTTTCCCGGGGGATAGCACAGATACGCAGTATTTT.

The chain recombines TRBV4-1 with TRBJ2-4; no reliable D call. The V end was cut by 0 bases, the J end by 0 bases, with 15 bases between. The CDR3 covers 18 residues. The germline CDR1 and CDR2 sequences are MGHRA and YSYEKL. The CDR3, as DNA: TGCGCCAGCAGCCAAGAGTATGCACAGTCCCTAGCCAAAAACATTCAGTACTTC. Amino acids: CASSQEYAQSLAKNIQYF.

The chain links TRBV30 to TRBJ2-1, with 7 nucleotides matching TRBD2. The J segment lost 3 bases and the V segment lost 3 bases, leaving 11 bases of the junction unmatched. Looked up from germline, CDR1 is GTSNPN and CDR2 is SVGIG (reference sequence). This CDR3 has 16 residues. The CDR3 nucleotides read TGTGCCTGGAGCGAAGGCAGCGGGACGATCTACAATGAGCAGTTCTTC. Its translation: CAWSEGSGTIYNEQFF.

This chain joins TRBV19 and TRBJ1-6; D is undetermined. With 6 bases removed from V and 5 bases from J, the gap between germline ends came to 8 bases. In germline, CDR1 is LNHDA, CDR2 SQIVND (reference sequence). This CDR3 comprises 13 residues. The CDR3 protein is CASREVNNSPLHF. The CDR3 nucleotides read TGTGCCAGTAGGGAGGTGAATAATTCACCCCTCCACTTT.